These 32 T cell receptor beta chains were sequenced from one sample in a study of T cell responses to AZD1222 COVID-19 vaccine (dated by TCRdb to about 2021). Library preparation employed the immunoSEQ multiplex PCR assay. TCRdb mirrors the immuneACCESS table, restricted to in-frame sequences. Some clones are absent from its copies; in checked studies, under half trace to an unresolved V gene, and the reason for the others is unknown. This sample holds roughly 150,000 clones; more than 85% were observed only once. The biggest ten clones account for about 9.1% of the sample. The time point label, read with the paper, signifies: baseline before first vaccination. The sample here was peripheral blood, taken on day 0 of AZD1222 vaccination. Receptors were obtained from an adult in good health.

V gene TRBV7-9 combines with J gene TRBJ2-7; weak D call: TRBD1 (5 bases). The CDR3 runs 14 residues. Trimming shortened V by 5 bases and J by 1 base, and 12 bases separated the two germline ends. In germline, CDR1 is SEHNR, CDR2 FQNEAQ (reference sequence). CDR3 loop: CASSPNRQSYEQYF. The CDR3, as DNA: TGTGCCAGCAGCCCTAACAGACAGTCCTACGAGCAGTACTTC.

The chain recombines TRBV5-1 with TRBJ1-1; unclear D gene. Germline V lookup: CDR1 SGHRS, CDR2 YFSETQ. The CDR3 covers 15 residues. V gave up 2 bases and J gave up 1 base, with 12 bases separating them. The CDR3 coding sequence is TGCGCCAGCAGCTTCAACGGCCCGGGGAACACTGAAGCTTTCTTT. Its translation is CASSFNGPGNTEAFF.

The V call is TRBV28, the J call TRBJ2-2; the D is unclear. Trimming took 4 bases from V and 7 from J, leaving 13 bases between them. CDR3 length: 14 residues. Germline CDR1 MDHEN, CDR2 SYDVKM. CDR3 sequence: CASSSPLENGELFF. The CDR3 DNA sequence: TGTGCCAGCAGTTCACCTCTAGAAAACGGGGAGCTGTTTTTT. Together with reference TRBV28 and TRBJ2-2, the CDR3 gives the full variable domain: DVKVTQSSRYLVKRTGEKVFLECVQDMDHENMFWYRQDPGLGLRLIYFSYDVKMKEKGDIPEGYSVSREKKERFSLILESASTNQTSMYLCASSSPLENGELFFGEGSRLTVL.

The V gene is TRBV30, the J gene TRBJ1-6, with D possibly being TRBD1 (5 bases). The germline V gene encodes CDR1 GTSNPN and CDR2 SVGIG (reference sequence). CDR3 size: 13 residues. Trimming pared 8 bases from V and 10 bases from J, leaving 18 bases between. The CDR3 region has the DNA TGTGCCGCCACCGGGACGCCTGTCTCACCCCTCCACTTT. Translation: CAATGTPVSPLHF.

This clone was recorded only once. The chain uses TRBV28 and TRBJ1-5; D unresolved. The CDR3 has 11 amino acids. CDR1 and CDR2 (germline): MDHEN, SYDVKM. The germline V and J ends were trimmed by 4 bases and 5 bases, with 3 bases remaining between them. In nucleotides, the CDR3 is TGTGCCAGCAGTTCCCATCAGCCCCAGCATTTT. Translation: CASSSHQPQHF.

The rearrangement uses TRBV7-9 and TRBJ2-5, with 8 nucleotides matching TRBD2. Germline loops: CDR1 SEHNR, CDR2 FQNEAQ (reference sequence). The CDR3 is 14 amino acids. Trimming removed 5 bases from V and 2 bases from J; junction bases left unmatched: 4. CDR3 DNA: TGTGCCAGCAGCCACCCGGGGGGGCAAGAGACCCAGTACTTC. This sequence encodes CASSHPGGQETQYF.

The chain links TRBV11-3 to TRBJ2-1; 9 bases line up with TRBD2. V lost 5 bases and J lost 7; bases outside the gene matches: 6. The CDR3 length is 14 residues. Germline V gene sequence: CDR1 SGHNT, CDR2 YENEEA. Here the CDR3 DNA reads TGTGCCAGCAGCCCGGGACTAGCCCTGAATGAGCAGTTCTTC. It yields the protein CASSPGLALNEQFF.

CDR3 in amino acids: CASSNDRAYRTDTQYF. The CDR3 DNA sequence: TGTGCCAGCAGTAACGACAGGGCATACCGCACAGATACGCAGTATTTT. The rearrangement uses TRBV28 and TRBJ2-3; 7 bases map to TRBD1. The germline gives CDR1 MDHEN, CDR2 SYDVKM. J was trimmed by 1 base and V by 5 bases; bases with no gene match: 9. CDR3 length: 16 amino acids.

The rearrangement joins TRBV6-5 to TRBJ2-1; 8 nucleotides line up with TRBD2. Germline CDR1 MNHEY, CDR2 SVGAGI. The CDR3 contains 14 residues. The trim removed 2 bases at V and 7 bases at J, leaving 4 bases unmatched. DNA for the CDR3: TGTGCCAGCAGTTACAGGACTAGCTGGAATGAGCAGTTCTTC. It codes for CASSYRTSWNEQFF.

The chain is built from TRBV5-1 and TRBJ1-1; possibly TRBD1 for D (5 bases). V lost 3 bases and J lost 1, with 13 bases in between. CDR3 length: 15 residues. The V gene's germline CDR1 is SGHRS and CDR2 YFSETQ. The CDR3 DNA is TGCGCCAGCAGCTGGTCCGGGACCGGGAACACTGAAGCTTTCTTT. Amino acids: CASSWSGTGNTEAFF.

This clone has just one count. In DNA form, the CDR3 reads TGTGCCAGCAGGTCGCAGGGGGCAACTAATGAAAAACTGTTTTTT. This encodes CASRSQGATNEKLFF. The chain recombines TRBV7-2 with TRBJ1-4; 7 positions agree with TRBD1. This CDR3 is 15 amino acids long. V trimming: 6 bases; J trimming: 0 bases; junction bases outside the gene matches: 4. Germline lookup yields CDR1 SGHTA and CDR2 FQGNSA.

The chain combines TRBV19 with TRBJ1-5; possible D gene TRBD1, 5 bases. Germline V CDR1 and CDR2: LNHDA, SQIVND (reference sequence). The CDR3 runs 14 residues. V lost 9 bases, J lost 3 bases, and 15 bases lay in between. The CDR3 DNA reads as TGTGCCAGCAACCCGACAGCACACAATCAGCCCCAGCATTTT. Protein: CASNPTAHNQPQHF. The full variable domain, completed using reference TRBV19 and TRBJ1-5, is DGGITQSPKYLFRKEGQNVTLSCEQNLNHDAMYWYRQDPGQGLRLIYYSQIVNDFQKGDIAEGYSVSREKKESFPLTVTSAQKNPTAFYLCASNPTAHNQPQHFGDGTRLSIL.

The chain employs TRBV6-2 or TRBV6-3 and TRBJ1-1; D gene uncertain. The CDR3 length is 14 residues. Trimming pared 5 bases from V and 1 base from J, leaving 11 bases between. In germline, CDR1 is MNHEY, CDR2 SVGEGT. The CDR3 region has the DNA TGTGCCAGCAGTCCAACCTGGGGGAACACTGAAGCTTTCTTT. Residues: CASSPTWGNTEAFF.

The V and J genes are TRBV6-1 and TRBJ2-7; no clear D gene. V lost 1 base, J lost 3 bases, and 10 bases lay in between. The CDR3 totals 14 residues. The V gene's germline CDR1 is MNHNS and CDR2 SASEGT. CDR3 amino acids: CASSEVVKIYEQYF. As DNA, the CDR3 is TGTGCCAGCAGTGAAGTTGTGAAAATCTACGAGCAGTACTTC.

This clone has just one count. V and J are TRBV19 and TRBJ1-1; 9 nucleotides agree with TRBD1. V was pared by 3 bases and J by 3 bases, with 2 bases of the junction left unmatched. The CDR3 sequence is 14 residues long. Germline values: CDR1 LNHDA, CDR2 SQIVND (reference sequence). DNA of the CDR3: TGTGCCAGTAGTATGGGACAGGGTTACACTGAAGCTTTCTTT. This gives the protein CASSMGQGYTEAFF.

The chain has TRBV28 and TRBJ2-7; a possible D gene is TRBD2 (6 bases). Germline V gene sequence: CDR1 MDHEN, CDR2 SYDVKM. With 10 bases removed from V and 1 base from J, the gap between germline ends came to 8 bases. CDR3 length equals 11 residues. In nucleotides, the CDR3 is TGTGCCACCGGGGGTTCCTACGAGCAGTACTTC. Protein product: CATGGSYEQYF.

The chain is built from TRBV27 and TRBJ2-5; 7 nucleotides match TRBD2. V trimming: 1 base; J trimming: 2 bases; junction bases outside the gene matches: 7. The CDR3 is 16 residues long. CDR1 and CDR2 (germline): MNHEY, SMNVEV (reference sequence). The CDR3 DNA reads as TGTGCCAGCAGTTTATGGCTGGGGGAGGGACAAGAGACCCAGTACTTC. Protein sequence: CASSLWLGEGQETQYF.

This sequence joins TRBV19 and TRBJ2-1; D unclear. The CDR3 is 13 amino acids. Germline CDR1 is LNHDA and CDR2 is SQIVND (reference sequence). V was shortened by 5 bases and J by 5 bases, with 10 bases between the two germline ends. For the CDR3, the DNA is TGTGCCAGTAGTGGGTCAGGCGACAATGAGCAGTTCTTC. As protein: CASSGSGDNEQFF.

This clone is a singleton in its sample. This rearrangement joins TRBV19 to TRBJ1-5; a possible D gene is TRBD1 (5 bases). CDR1 is LNHDA and CDR2 is SQIVND in the germline V gene (reference sequence). Trimming stripped 3 bases from V and 7 bases from J, with 16 bases between. There are 15 residues in the CDR3. The CDR3 here is CASSIRLRGDQPQHF. CDR3 coding DNA: TGTGCCAGTAGTATCCGGCTTCGGGGGGACCAGCCCCAGCATTTT.

The gene calls are TRBV27 and TRBJ1-1; D remains ambiguous. The germline V and J ends were trimmed by 5 bases and 5 bases, with 21 bases remaining between them. Germline CDR1 MNHEY, CDR2 SMNVEV (reference sequence). This CDR3 comprises 16 residues. The CDR3 reads CASSPLGVDRRTEAFF. CDR3 DNA sequence: TGTGCCAGCAGTCCCCTCGGGGTCGACCGAAGGACTGAAGCTTTCTTT.

V usage is TRBV28 and J usage is TRBJ1-2; 8 bases map to TRBD1. Trimming took 5 bases from V and 4 from J; bases not matched to a gene: 9. There are 15 residues in the CDR3. Germline V gene data show CDR1 as MDHEN and CDR2 as SYDVKM. The CDR3 sequence: CASSVGQDKIYGYTF. In DNA, the CDR3 is TGTGCCAGCAGTGTGGGACAGGACAAGATCTATGGCTACACCTTC.

This sequence joins TRBV10-1 and TRBJ1-6; the match to TRBD1 covers 9 bases. This CDR3 is 16 amino acids long. Germline trimming cut 8 bases from V and 4 bases from J; bases unmatched to any gene: 9. Germline lookup yields CDR1 WNHNN and CDR2 SYGVQD (reference sequence). CDR3 nucleotide sequence: TGCGCCAGCGGGGGAACCGGGACAGGGTATAATTCACCCCTCCACTTT. It yields the protein CASGGTGTGYNSPLHF.

The gene calls are TRBV19 and TRBJ2-1; D not certain. The CDR3 loop spans 14 amino acids. Germline-derived CDR1 and CDR2 are LNHDA and SQIVND (reference sequence). V was shortened by 2 bases and J by 4 bases, with 9 bases between the two germline ends. DNA for the CDR3: TGTGCCAGTAGTATATCTGGTATATACAATGAGCAGTTCTTC. Residues: CASSISGIYNEQFF.

The chain uses TRBV4-1 and TRBJ1-1; 8 bases match TRBD1. V lost 7 bases to trimming and J lost 2 bases; unmatched junction nucleotides: 3. This CDR3 has 13 amino acids. The germline gives CDR1 MGHRA, CDR2 YSYEKL. The chain's CDR3 is CASTGQGNTEAFF. CDR3 sequence (DNA): TGCGCCAGCACCGGACAGGGTAACACTGAAGCTTTCTTT.

There are a few counts of this clone. This chain joins TRBV7-2 and TRBJ1-6; D call uncertain. Germline V gives CDR1 SGHTA, CDR2 FQGNSA. Between the trimmed V and J ends, which lost 1 base and 6 bases, there was a span of 7 bases. CDR3 length equals 14 residues. The CDR3 loop is CASSLVQFNSPLHF. The DNA for the CDR3 is TGTGCCAGCAGCTTAGTACAGTTTAATTCACCCCTCCACTTT.

The chain couples TRBV4-1 to TRBJ1-2; 7 nucleotides match TRBD1. V trimming: 5 bases; J trimming: 6 bases; junction bases outside the gene matches: 12. Per the germline V gene, CDR1 is MGHRA and CDR2 is YSYEKL. This CDR3 region has 15 residues. Here the CDR3 DNA reads TGCGCCAGCAGCACCCGCCGGGACAGCGAGGATGGCTACACCTTC. Protein sequence: CASSTRRDSEDGYTF.

V gene TRBV28 combines with J gene TRBJ2-1, with 7 nucleotides matching TRBD1. The CDR3 is 17 amino acids. With V trimmed by 4 bases and J by 4 bases, 13 bases remained unmatched. Germline V gene sequence: CDR1 MDHEN, CDR2 SYDVKM. The CDR3: CASSSAHRGEVYNEQFF. The DNA of the CDR3 is TGTGCCAGCAGTTCAGCGCACAGGGGAGAAGTTTACAATGAGCAGTTCTTC.

About this clone: One end of the junction fails to match germline, which may point to a read error. The chain combines TRBV7-2 with TRBJ2-7; D is possibly TRBD2 (6 bases). Germline V gene lookup returns CDR1 SGHTA and CDR2 FQGNSA. The CDR3 totals 15 residues. The CDR3 loop is CAGSSSGFSSYEQYF. The CDR3 DNA reads TGTGCCGGCAGCTCGAGCGGGTTTAGCTCCTACGAGCAGTACTTC.

The chain employs TRBV9 and TRBJ2-2; D possibly matches TRBD1 or TRBD2 (6 bases each). The germline V gene encodes CDR1 SGDLS and CDR2 YYNGEE. Trimming took 4 bases from V and 6 from J, leaving 13 bases between them. The CDR3 length is 14 residues. CDR3 sequence: CASSRVGGAGELFF. CDR3 nucleotides: TGTGCCAGCAGCAGGGTCGGGGGCGCCGGGGAGCTGTTTTTT.

The genes are TRBV27 and TRBJ1-1; D is unclear. V dropped 3 bases and J dropped 5 bases, with 4 bases sitting between them. Germline CDR1 and CDR2: MNHEY and SMNVEV (reference sequence). The CDR3 loop spans 11 amino acids. The CDR3 nucleotides are TGTGCCAGCAGTTTTGGGACTGAAGCTTTCTTT. This codes for CASSFGTEAFF.

The chain combines TRBV19 with TRBJ1-5; TRBD1 might be the D (5 bases). This CDR3 has 15 residues. Germline assignment: CDR1 LNHDA and CDR2 SQIVND (reference sequence). Trimming took 4 bases from V and 1 from J, leaving 11 bases between them. Here the CDR3 reads CASSTDRASNQPQHF. The CDR3 nucleotides read TGTGCCAGTAGTACTGACAGAGCGAGCAATCAGCCCCAGCATTTT. The full variable domain, in which reference TRBV19 and TRBJ1-5 provide the parts outside the CDR3, is DGGITQSPKYLFRKEGQNVTLSCEQNLNHDAMYWYRQDPGQGLRLIYYSQIVNDFQKGDIAEGYSVSREKKESFPLTVTSAQKNPTAFYLCASSTDRASNQPQHFGDGTRLSIL.

The chain carries TRBV10-3 and TRBJ1-2; D uncertain. The germline V and J ends were trimmed by 3 bases and 4 bases, with 12 bases remaining between them. Germline lookup yields CDR1 ENHRY and CDR2 SYGVKD. CDR3 size: 14 residues. CDR3 nucleotides: TGTGCCATCAGTGACCAGACCGAAAGCTATGGCTACACCTTC. Its translation is CAISDQTESYGYTF.